Each of the 28 T cell receptor beta chains below was sequenced from the same sample in a study of blood T cells in healthy people across ages. A second roughly 6 to 12 cycle PCR used barcoded and J-beta primers. TCRdb reprocessed the 5' RACE reads with MiXCR, giving one entry per CDR3 protein. The sample shows 700,000 to 950,000 distinct CDR3 sequences, about 40% of them seen only once. Sequenced: blood. These receptors were taken from a woman aged 60-75 years in good health.

The chain couples TRBV7-3 to TRBJ2-3; either TRBD1 or TRBD2 may supply D (5 bases each). The CDR3 consists of 15 residues. V gave up 1 base and J gave up 4 bases, with 12 bases separating them. Germline lookup yields CDR1 SGHTA and CDR2 FQGTGA. The CDR3 coding sequence is TGTGCCAGCAGCTTAAGGGGGACGAGTCCAGATACGCAGTATTTT. Translated: CASSLRGTSPDTQYF. The entire variable domain, with the rest obtained from reference TRBV7-3 and TRBJ2-3, is as follows: GAGVSQTPSNKVTEKGKYVELRCDPISGHTALYWYRQSLGQGPEFLIYFQGTGAADDSGLPNDRFFAVRPEGSVSTLKIQRTERGDSAVYLCASSLRGTSPDTQYFGPGTRLTVL.

The chain carries TRBV20-1 and TRBJ1-2, with 7 bases identical to TRBD1. The V segment lost 8 bases and the J segment 7 bases; nucleotides outside the gene matches: 16. This CDR3 is 14 amino acids long. The germline V gene has CDR1 DFQATT and CDR2 SNEGSKA (reference sequence). This CDR3 reads CSPSDRDRASGYTF. The CDR3 DNA follows: TGCAGTCCGAGCGACAGGGATAGGGCGAGTGGCTACACCTTC.

This clonotype was observed once. The chain recombines TRBV6-6 with TRBJ2-5; D perhaps matches TRBD1 (6 bases). This CDR3 region has 14 residues. Between the trimmed V and J ends, which lost 6 bases and 5 bases, there was a span of 16 bases. Germline V gene data show CDR1 as MNHNY and CDR2 as SVGAGI (reference sequence). In DNA form, the CDR3 reads TGTGCCAGCAGGGTACAGGGTTCGTTTGAGACCCAGTACTTC. Protein sequence: CASRVQGSFETQYF.

The chain uses TRBV20-1 and TRBJ2-1; D call uncertain. V was trimmed by 1 base and J by 9 bases, leaving 13 bases between them. Germline V CDR1 and CDR2: DFQATT, SNEGSKA (reference sequence). CDR3 size: 13 residues. CDR3 sequence: CSARVASTAEQFF. The CDR3 DNA sequence: TGCAGTGCTAGAGTCGCTAGTACGGCTGAGCAGTTCTTC.

The CDR3: CASSFGGFNEQFF. CDR3 nucleotide sequence: TGCGCCAGCAGCTTTGGCGGTTTCAATGAGCAGTTCTTC. The genes are TRBV5-1 and TRBJ2-1; D remains ambiguous. The length of the CDR3 is 13 residues. CDR1 and CDR2 from the germline V gene are SGHRS and YFSETQ. V lost 2 bases and J lost 6, with 9 bases in between.

This clonotype was recorded many times. V usage is TRBV20-1 and J usage is TRBJ2-5; 8 positions agree with TRBD2. Germline trimming cut 6 bases from V and 1 base from J; bases unmatched to any gene: 10. The CDR3 is 15 residues long. Germline CDR1 and CDR2: DFQATT and SNEGSKA (reference sequence). The CDR3 region is CSASEIAGIQETQYF. The CDR3 DNA sequence: TGCAGTGCGAGTGAGATAGCGGGAATCCAAGAGACCCAGTACTTC.

This sequence joins TRBV9 and TRBJ2-7; tentative D call: TRBD2 (5 bases). Germline CDR1 is SGDLS and CDR2 is YYNGEE. Trimming stripped 4 bases from V and 2 bases from J, with 19 bases between. There are 16 residues in the CDR3. The CDR3 region is CASSPLGSGSTYEQYF. DNA of the CDR3: TGTGCCAGCAGCCCCCTGGGGAGCGGCTCCACCTACGAGCAGTACTTC.

This sequence joins TRBV5-1 and TRBJ1-1, with unresolved D. The CDR3 has 14 amino acids. The germline CDR1 and CDR2 sequences are SGHRS and YFSETQ. The V and J ends lost 4 bases and 5 bases respectively, with 15 bases between them. The CDR3 nucleotides read TGCGCCAGCAGCACCACACTGTCTGGAACTGAAGCTTTCTTT. Translated: CASSTTLSGTEAFF.

This clonotype was observed a handful of times. V gene TRBV5-1 combines with J gene TRBJ2-7; 10 bases agree with TRBD1. Per germline, CDR1 SGHRS and CDR2 YFSETQ. The CDR3 runs 14 residues. The V and J ends lost 3 bases and 7 bases, in that order; junction bases with no gene match: 7. CDR3 nucleotide sequence: TGCGCCAGCAGCTCGGGACAGGGGTTGAGGGAGCAGTACTTC. It specifies CASSSGQGLREQYF.

The V call is TRBV2, the J call TRBJ2-7; D is unresolved. The V end lost 2 bases, the J end lost 7 bases, and 18 bases lay between the germline ends. Germline V gene data show CDR1 as SNHLY and CDR2 as FYNNEI. This CDR3 is built from 15 residues. As DNA, the CDR3 is TGTGCCAGCAGTGAACAACACGTCGAGTGGAATGAGCAGTACTTC. Its protein is CASSEQHVEWNEQYF.

Comments on this clonotype: A read error may be the cause here, since a much bigger clone is one base away. The V call is TRBV4-2, the J call TRBJ2-7, with 12 bases lining up with TRBD1. Trimming at V came to 3 bases and at J to 6 bases, leaving 3 bases not matched to a gene. There are 14 residues in the CDR3. Germline CDR1 is LGHNA and CDR2 is YNFKEQ. Here the CDR3 reads CASSQRDRGREQYF. Written as DNA, the CDR3 is TGTGCCAGCAGCCAGCGGGACAGGGGGCGCGAGCAGTACTTC.

This sequence joins TRBV7-2 and TRBJ2-7; D might be TRBD1 (5 bases). Trimming pared 5 bases from V and 3 bases from J, leaving 11 bases between. From germline, CDR1 is SGHTA and CDR2 FQGNSA. The CDR3 is 13 amino acids. CDR3: CASSQGNRYEQYF. The CDR3 region has the DNA TGTGCCAGCAGCCAGGGAAACCGCTACGAGCAGTACTTC.

Written as DNA, the CDR3 is TGTGCCAGCAGTTACACCTCTCGTGGACAGGTCAGCACAGATACGCAGTATTTT. Protein: CASSYTSRGQVSTDTQYF. This chain uses TRBV6-5 with TRBJ2-3; 7 bases match TRBD1. This CDR3 spans 18 amino acids. The ends lost 2 bases at V and 0 bases at J; junction bases unmatched: 11. Germline V gene data show CDR1 as MNHEY and CDR2 as SVGAGI.

This clonotype came up a few times. The gene calls are TRBV12-3 or TRBV12-4 and TRBJ1-4; 7 bases map to TRBD1. Trimming cost V 5 bases and J 3 bases; bases outside gene matches: 3. The CDR3 length is 14 residues. The CDR3 sequence: CASSPTGPNEKLFF. In DNA form, the CDR3 reads TGTGCCAGCAGTCCGACAGGGCCTAATGAAAAACTGTTTTTT.

J is TRBJ2-3 and V is TRBV4-3; weak D call: TRBD2 (5 bases). CDR1 is LGHNA and CDR2 is YSLEER in the germline V gene. The CDR3 is made up of 15 amino acids. V lost 1 base and J 2 bases, leaving 10 bases between the germline ends. The CDR3 DNA follows: TGCGCCAGCAGCCAAGGGGGAGAGTACACAGATACGCAGTATTTT. Its translation: CASSQGGEYTDTQYF.

The CDR3 nucleotides read TGCAGTGCTCGAGCCGGAGGGTTAGAGACCCAGTACTTC. Protein product: CSARAGGLETQYF. The rearrangement joins TRBV20-1 to TRBJ2-5, with D maybe TRBD2 (6 bases). The CDR3 has 13 residues. Between the trimmed V and J ends, which lost 5 bases and 4 bases, there was a span of 14 bases. CDR1 is DFQATT, CDR2 SNEGSKA, per germline (reference sequence).

V usage is TRBV20-1 and J usage is TRBJ2-3; 12 bases align to TRBD2. Germline CDR1 and CDR2: DFQATT and SNEGSKA (reference sequence). J was trimmed by 6 bases and V by 2 bases; bases with no gene match: 12. CDR3 length equals 17 residues. The CDR3 loop reads CSARSRPLAGGWDTQYF. CDR3 sequence (DNA): TGCAGTGCTAGATCCCGCCCACTAGCGGGAGGATGGGATACGCAGTATTTT.

V and J are TRBV2 and TRBJ2-1; D is possibly TRBD1 (6 bases). Trimming left V 8 bases short and J 8 bases short, with 19 bases between. Germline-derived CDR1 and CDR2 are SNHLY and FYNNEI. CDR3 size: 14 residues. This chain's CDR3 is CASEGLQGYDEQFF. The CDR3 DNA reads as TGTGCCAGCGAAGGTTTGCAGGGGTACGATGAGCAGTTCTTC.

The rearrangement links TRBV20-1 to TRBJ2-7; 7 bases are a match to TRBD1. The CDR3 length is 14 residues. J gave up 1 base and V 0 bases, and 3 bases lay outside the gene matches. From germline, CDR1 is DFQATT and CDR2 SNEGSKA (reference sequence). CDR3 amino acids: CSARDRQGSYEQYF. The CDR3 DNA reads as TGCAGTGCTAGAGATAGACAGGGATCCTACGAGCAGTACTTC.

V usage is TRBV29-1 and J usage is TRBJ1-5; D may be TRBD1 (6 bases). Germline V gene data show CDR1 as SQVTM and CDR2 as ANQGSEA. V was pared by 4 bases and J by 0 bases, with 10 bases between. This CDR3 has 14 residues. The CDR3 reads CSVAAGDSNQPQHF. The CDR3 nucleotides are TGCAGCGTTGCGGCAGGGGATAGCAATCAGCCCCAGCATTTT.

The rearrangement uses TRBV5-1 and TRBJ1-5; D may be TRBD1 (5 bases). Germline lookup yields CDR1 SGHRS and CDR2 YFSETQ. This CDR3 is 14 amino acids long. The ends were cut back, 4 bases at V and 5 bases at J, with 13 bases in the middle. The CDR3 is CASSTGLPYQPQHF. In nucleotides, the CDR3 is TGCGCCAGCAGCACGGGGCTGCCTTATCAGCCCCAGCATTTT.

The chain combines TRBV5-8 with TRBJ2-1; TRBD2 matches 8 bases. V was pared by 4 bases and J by 7 bases, with 7 bases of the junction left unmatched. Per germline, CDR1 SGHTS and CDR2 YDEGEE. There are 14 residues in the CDR3. The CDR3: CASSRGGLWNEQFF. CDR3 bases: TGTGCCAGCAGCCGCGGGGGGCTGTGGAATGAGCAGTTCTTC. Full variable domain (outside the CDR3, taken from reference TRBV5-8 and TRBJ2-1): EAGVTQSPTHLIKTRGQQATLRCSPISGHTSVYWYQQALGLGLQFLLWYDEGEERNRGNFPPRFSGRQFPNYSSELNVNALELEDSALYLCASSRGGLWNEQFFGPGTRLTVL.

The rearrangement links TRBV3-1 to TRBJ2-5; 8 bases match TRBD2. The CDR3 runs to 15 residues. Per the germline V gene, CDR1 is LGHDT and CDR2 is YNNKEL (reference sequence). V was clipped by 1 base and J by 5 bases; unmatched bases: 6. CDR3 residues: CASSQAGTSRETQYF. As DNA, the CDR3 is TGTGCCAGCAGCCAAGCCGGGACTAGTAGGGAGACCCAGTACTTC.

The CDR3 here is CASSLASGLAVDTQYF. The CDR3 DNA reads as TGTGCCAGCAGCTTAGCTTCGGGACTAGCTGTCGATACGCAGTATTTT. The chain carries TRBV7-3 and TRBJ2-3; 9 bases fit TRBD2. Germline assignment: CDR1 SGHTA and CDR2 FQGTGA. The V gene end was trimmed by 2 bases and the J gene end by 6 bases; junction bases not matched to a gene: 9. CDR3 length equals 16 residues.

V usage is TRBV6-2 or TRBV6-3 and J usage is TRBJ2-1, with 12 nucleotides matching TRBD2. This CDR3 region has 18 residues. Unmatched junction bases numbered 5, after V lost 2 bases and J lost 0 bases. In germline, CDR1 is MNHEY, CDR2 SVGEGT. This chain's CDR3 is CASSYVTSGRYSYNEQFF. CDR3 nucleotide sequence: TGTGCCAGCAGTTACGTGACTAGCGGGAGATACTCCTACAATGAGCAGTTCTTC.

This clonotype has only a few counts. The J gene is TRBJ1-5, the V gene TRBV6-2 or TRBV6-3; weak D call: TRBD1 (6 bases). Germline assignment: CDR1 MNHEY and CDR2 SVGEGT. This CDR3 comprises 12 residues. The V end was cut by 7 bases, the J end by 4 bases, with 8 bases between. CDR3 bases: TGTGCCAGCAAGGACAGTAATCAGCCCCAGCATTTT. Residues: CASKDSNQPQHF.

The chain joins TRBV10-1 to TRBJ2-3, with D possibly matching TRBD2 (5 bases). Deletions cut 3 bases from V and 0 bases from J, with 7 bases between. This CDR3 is 14 amino acids long. Germline CDR1 and CDR2: WNHNN and SYGVQD (reference sequence). The CDR3 DNA sequence: TGCGCCAGCAGTGACGCGGGCAGCACAGATACGCAGTATTTT. Its protein product is CASSDAGSTDTQYF.

J is TRBJ1-1 and V is TRBV6-1, with 8 bases lining up with TRBD1. There are 15 residues in the CDR3. From germline, CDR1 is MNHNS and CDR2 SASEGT. With 2 bases clipped from V and 3 bases from J, the junction kept 5 bases outside the gene matches. CDR3 sequence reads: CASSEQGARDTEAFF. As DNA, the CDR3 is TGTGCCAGCAGTGAACAGGGGGCGAGGGACACTGAAGCTTTCTTT.